The clone carrying this TCR beta chain was seen only a few times. Antigen unknown. The data derive from a study of cytomegalovirus exposure and HLA in healthy donors. Study-level findings and limits: There were some public TCRs occurring in many donors, but most TCR sequences were rare. Reportedly, cytomegalovirus status was diagnosed with high sensitivity and specificity.

Sequenced by immunoSEQ multiplex PCR; TCRdb stores in-frame clones only, minus some. The profile shows 70,000 to 90,000 clones, around 81% of them singletons. Deletions cut 2 bases from V and 7 bases from J, with 12 bases between. CDR3 size: 14 residues. The germline V gene encodes CDR1 SGDLS and CDR2 YYNGEE. The sample was PBMCs. This sequence originates from a man aged 25 to 40 in good health and CMV-seronegative. V is TRBV9 and J is TRBJ2-2, with D perhaps matching TRBD1 (6 bases). Written as DNA, the CDR3 is TGTGCCAGCAGCGTTAGGGGGAGCCTCGGGGAGCTGTTTTTT. As protein: CASSVRGSLGELFF.